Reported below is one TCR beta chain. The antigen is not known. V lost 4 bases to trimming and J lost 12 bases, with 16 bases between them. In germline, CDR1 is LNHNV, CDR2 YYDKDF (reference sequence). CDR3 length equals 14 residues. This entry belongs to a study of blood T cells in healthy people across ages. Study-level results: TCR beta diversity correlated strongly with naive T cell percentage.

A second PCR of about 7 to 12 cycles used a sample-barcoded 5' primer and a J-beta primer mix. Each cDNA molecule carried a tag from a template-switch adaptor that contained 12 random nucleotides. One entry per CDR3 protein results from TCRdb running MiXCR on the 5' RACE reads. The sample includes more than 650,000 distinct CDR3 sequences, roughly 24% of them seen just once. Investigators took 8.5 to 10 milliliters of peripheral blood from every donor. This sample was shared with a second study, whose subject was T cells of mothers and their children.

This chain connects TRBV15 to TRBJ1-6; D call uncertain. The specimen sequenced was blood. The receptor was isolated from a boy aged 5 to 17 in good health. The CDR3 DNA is TGTGCCACCAGCACTCCCCAAACCGGTGGACCCCTCCACTTT. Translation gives CATSTPQTGGPLHF.